The T cell receptor (beta chain) described here comes from a study of cytotoxic CD8 clonotypes in ibrutinib-treated CLL. Study details: Among the samples, the mean was about 270,000 productive templates and approximately 91,000 productive rearrangements.

The targeted sequencing depth was 1 in 200,000 to 1 in 1 million T cells. TCRdb keeps only in-frame clones here, not all; method: immunoSEQ multiplex PCR. Of roughly 180,000 clones in the sample, 72% were seen once. Study results and limitations: Whereas clonality rose at ibrutinib response, it declined toward baseline at progression. Shared public clonotypes were rare, and on treatment they either got smaller or stayed the same.

This clone showed up just a few times. Its antigen remains unknown. This TCR was sampled from a human donor with chronic lymphocytic leukemia. The sequences come from PBMCs, collected after 24 months of ibrutinib treatment.

For the CDR3, the DNA is TGTGCCAGCTGGACAGGGGGCATTGGGGAGCTGTTTTTT. It is translated as CASWTGGIGELFF. V and J are TRBV27 and TRBJ2-2, with 11 bases identical to TRBD1. The ends lost 8 bases at V and 8 bases at J; junction bases unmatched: 4. CDR3 length: 13 residues. Germline assignment: CDR1 MNHEY and CDR2 SMNVEV (reference sequence).